Reported below is one TCR beta chain. The data were obtained in a study of CD8+ T cells in alopecia areata. As for the study in general: A 6-month off-drug phase came after tofacitinib, which had lasted 6 to 18 months.

Germline lookup yields CDR1 SGHTA and CDR2 FQGNSA. The CDR3 consists of 13 residues. The ends were cut back, 6 bases at V and 6 bases at J, with 14 bases in the middle. RNA, once extracted, was reverse transcribed into cDNA for use as the sequencing template. TCRdb keeps only in-frame clones here, not all; method: immunoSEQ multiplex PCR. This sample has roughly 200,000 clones, with around two fifths found just once. Noted treatment: oral pan-JAK inhibitor, 5-10 mg twice daily. Samples from alopecia areata patients were lesional scalp punch biopsies and peripheral blood. The sequences come from CD4+ T cells sorted from blood, collected around week 37, from a patient treated with tofacitinib. The chain couples TRBV7-2 to TRBJ1-2; no reliable D call. This clonotype originated in a human donor with alopecia areata. The CDR3 bases are TGTGCCAGCAGTGTAAACCCCACCGATGGCTACACCTTC. Translated, it gives CASSVNPTDGYTF.